This is a list of T cell receptor beta chains from one sample in a study of monozygotic twins with inflammatory bowel disease. From its re-call of the 5' RACE reads, TCRdb lists each CDR3 protein once, without DNA. This listing includes 400,000 to 500,000 distinct CDR3 sequences. The specimen was blood. The origin of the receptors is a human donor with ulcerative colitis or Crohn's disease, or a healthy co-twin of an affected twin (not recorded which). Each CDR3 is given with its conserved first and last residue.

V gene	J gene	CDR3 protein
TRBV20-1	TRBJ2-7	CSARDPASGRGAYEQYF
TRBV27	TRBJ1-2	CASSFILRGRPYGYTF
TRBV4-1	TRBJ1-4	CASSQDQARGRSEKLFF
TRBV10-3	TRBJ2-3	CAIRSTGRTGTDTQYF
TRBV4-1	TRBJ2-1	CASSQGGNLIPFF
TRBV20-1	TRBJ2-1	CSGASGTSGGNEQFF
TRBV12-3/TRBV12-4	TRBJ2-3	CAERASSTDTQYF
TRBV18	TRBJ2-2	CASSPNSGTGELYF
TRBV5-1	TRBJ2-4	CASSLGGGRNIQYF
TRBV27	TRBJ2-1	CASSPRVSRNEQFF
TRBV20-1	TRBJ2-3	CSAYGSAGVTDTQYF
TRBV5-1	TRBJ1-2	CASSRPGTPYGYTF
TRBV2	TRBJ2-7	CASRGRSGQGSLLGEQYF
TRBV18	TRBJ2-7	CASSPIYNREVEQYF
TRBV6-1	TRBJ2-1	CATTRSSSYNEQFF
TRBV5-1	TRBJ2-3	CASSSWTGPGYTQYF
TRBV5-1	TRBJ1-1	CASSLAVTGDAEAFF
TRBV5-4	TRBJ2-2	CASSFIRGGGTGELFF
TRBV7-2	TRBJ2-2	CASSLSGLAGTGELFF
TRBV3-1	TRBJ2-3	CACRAGGHGDTQYF
TRBV28	TRBJ1-1	CATPPSGQGKTNTEAFF
TRBV5-4	TRBJ2-5	CASSPVGGGTQYF
TRBV6-4	TRBJ1-2	CASSDRPGTYGYTF
TRBV4-3	TRBJ1-1	CASSQRPGVNTEAFF
TRBV5-1	TRBJ2-2	CASSLLRVNTGELFF
TRBV27	TRBJ2-1	CASPIGASASSYNEQFF
TRBV10-3	TRBJ2-1	CAISNRGIAYNEQFF
TRBV9	TRBJ2-1	CASSVGSGSKEFF
TRBV3-1	TRBJ1-6	CASSQERVYNSPLHF
TRBV7-2	TRBJ2-1	CASSPSLGSERQFF
TRBV20-1	TRBJ2-5	CSASDGQETQYF
TRBV18	TRBJ2-7	CASSPTYNPDEQYF
TRBV29-1	TRBJ1-2	CSVLSGIYGYTF
TRBV5-1	TRBJ2-7	CASSHWDLASSSYEQYF
TRBV19	TRBJ1-4	CASSDETGGGEKLFF
TRBV12-3/TRBV12-4	TRBJ1-4	CASSPSQGLNEKLFF
TRBV28	TRBJ1-5	CASSLGVSNQPQHF
TRBV7-7	TRBJ2-7	CAVSGGVGYEQYF
TRBV2	TRBJ1-5	CASSQDSQGTPQHF
TRBV30	TRBJ2-5	CAWSVGLETQYF
TRBV20-1	TRBJ2-1	CSAPLASGINEQFF
TRBV3-1	TRBJ1-6	CASSQDISPLHF
TRBV5-1	TRBJ2-1	CASSLSVGQQDEQFF
TRBV15	TRBJ1-2	CATSRVGTFLRGYTF
TRBV4-3	TRBJ2-7	CASSEGTSGRSEQYF
TRBV3-1	TRBJ1-1	CASRPAGWNTEAFF
TRBV21-1	TRBJ1-1	CASSKGTDTEAFF
TRBV5-6	TRBJ1-2	CASSLCSQSGYTF
TRBV19	TRBJ1-4	CASSKGRRANEKLFF
TRBV28	TRBJ2-5	CASSLSPRGGEETQYF
TRBV29-1	TRBJ2-7	CSVGPGGSEQYF
TRBV7-8	TRBJ2-1	CASSRAGLVVEQFF
TRBV20-1	TRBJ1-5	CSAEERLDQHF
TRBV6-6	TRBJ1-4	CASSYDMGGEKLFF
TRBV12-3/TRBV12-4	TRBJ2-1	CASSQVAYNEQFF
TRBV30	TRBJ1-2	CAWRGSGGGYGYTF
TRBV11-2	TRBJ2-2	CASSLFGGNTGELFF
TRBV6-1	TRBJ1-2	CASSENAGRYGYTF
TRBV28	TRBJ2-7	CASSPIGQGSYEQYF